The rows below give T cell receptor beta chains drawn from one sample of a study of low-dose radiotherapy and immunotherapy resistance in tumors. TCRdb re-derived calls from the reads in MiXCR, one entry per CDR3 protein. The sample holds under 95,000 distinct CDR3 sequences, 15% to 20% seen once. The starting material was PBMCs, obtained before treatment. The receptors shown here come from a male donor with prostate cancer. CDR3s include the opening cysteine and the closing phenylalanine or tryptophan. A D gene is named only where the DNA matches it firmly. Clone size, where shown, is once, few, many, or a class for clones that have expanded.

size | J | V | D | length | CDR3 | DNA
many | TRBJ1-2 | TRBV30 | . | 12 | CAWSSGEYGYTF | TGTGCCTGGAGTTCCGGAGAGTATGGCTACACCTTC
many | TRBJ2-1 | TRBV11-2 | . | 15 | CASSPSGGSYNEQFF | TGTGCCAGCAGCCCCTCCGGGGGTTCCTACAATGAGCAGTTCTTC
many | TRBJ1-5 | TRBV19 | . | 15 | CASSIGGTSNQPQHF | TGTGCCAGTAGTATCGGAGGGACTAGCAATCAGCCCCAGCATTTT
. | TRBJ2-1 | TRBV3-1 | TRBD2 | 15 | CASSQVGAGGGEQFF | TGTGCCAGCAGCCAAGTCGGCGCGGGGGGCGGTGAGCAGTTCTTC
many | TRBJ2-5 | TRBV10-3 | . | 14 | CAISESSSQETQYF | TGTGCCATCAGTGAGTCGAGCTCTCAAGAGACCCAGTACTTC
many | TRBJ2-1 | TRBV7-6 | . | 14 | CASSFRGSYNEQFF | TGTGCCAGCAGCTTCCGGGGTTCCTACAATGAGCAGTTCTTC
many | TRBJ2-5 | TRBV7-2 | TRBD2 | 15 | CASRRASGGQETQYF | TGTGCCAGCCGAAGAGCTAGCGGGGGCCAGGAGACCCAGTACTTC
many | TRBJ2-1 | TRBV20-1 | TRBD2 | 14 | CSASIAGGADEQFF | TGCAGTGCTAGTATAGCGGGGGGTGCCGATGAGCAGTTCTTC
many | TRBJ2-7 | TRBV18 | . | 13 | CASSPGTGYEQYF | TGTGCCAGCTCACCAGGGACGGGCTACGAGCAGTACTTC
many | TRBJ1-2 | TRBV20-1 | TRBD1 | 19 | CSARSGRGQGTIETYGYTF | TGCAGTGCTAGGTCAGGGAGGGGACAGGGGACTATTGAGACCTATGGCTACACCTTC
. | TRBJ2-2 | TRBV6-1 | . | 16 | CASSLSGETGELFFFF | .
many | TRBJ2-4 | TRBV27 | . | 16 | CASSLRQHLAKNIQYF | TGTGCCAGCAGTTTGCGACAGCACTTGGCCAAAAACATTCAGTACTTC
many | TRBJ1-5 | TRBV14 | . | 12 | CASSQGGQPQHF | TGTGCCAGCAGCCAAGGGGGTCAGCCCCAGCATTTT
many | TRBJ1-2 | TRBV21-1 | . | 16 | CASSKADRTPTYGYTF | TGTGCCAGCAGCAAAGCGGATAGGACGCCAACTTATGGCTACACCTTC
many | TRBJ1-4 | TRBV20-1 | . | 12 | CSARGGGEKLFF | TGCAGTGCGAGAGGGGGGGGCGAAAAACTGTTTTTT
many | TRBJ1-5 | TRBV18 | TRBD1 | 21 | CASSPLSPRDRGIQSNQPQHF | TGTGCCAGCTCACCACTCTCGCCCCGGGACAGGGGCATTCAAAGCAATCAGCCCCAGCATTTT
many | TRBJ2-6 | TRBV5-3 | TRBD1 | 19 | CARVPTGVILKSGANVLTF | TGTGCCAGAGTGCCGACAGGGGTGATTCTAAAGTCTGGGGCCAACGTCCTGACTTTC
many | TRBJ2-2 | TRBV20-1 | TRBD2 | 17 | CSARDLVRLADTGELFF | TGCAGTGCTAGAGATCTGGTCCGGCTAGCGGATACCGGGGAGCTGTTTTTT
. | TRBJ2-1 | TRBV11-2 | . | 14 | CASSPLDRYNEQFF | TGTGCCAGCAGCCCCCTGGACCGGTACAATGAGCAGTTCTTC
medium-sized | TRBJ1-1 | TRBV5-4 | . | 15 | CASRPSQGSFAEAFF | TGTGCCAGCAGACCGTCACAGGGTTCTTTTGCTGAAGCTTTCTTT
many | TRBJ1-2 | TRBV3-1 | . | 14 | CASSPWGGLRGYTF | TGTGCCAGCAGCCCGTGGGGGGGGCTCCGTGGCTACACCTTC
once | TRBJ2-3 | TRBV6-4 | . | 14 | CASSESGSTDTQYF | TGTGCCAGCAGTGAGAGCGGGAGCACAGATACGCAGTATTTT
many | TRBJ1-6 | TRBV11-1 | TRBD1 | 15 | CASSLASPGGSPLHF | TGTGCCAGCAGCTTAGCGTCGCCAGGGGGTTCACCCCTCCACTTT
. | TRBJ1-6 | TRBV19 | . | 14 | CASRINREDSPLHF | TGTGCCAGTAGGATAAACAGGGAGGATTCACCCCTCCACTTT
many | TRBJ2-3 | TRBV29-1 | . | 14 | CSVESLSNTDTQYF | TGCAGCGTTGAGAGCTTAAGCAACACAGATACGCAGTATTTT
many | TRBJ2-2 | TRBV6-2/TRBV6-3 | TRBD1 | 15 | CASSAGTGDTGELFF | TGTGCCAGCAGCGCAGGGACAGGGGACACCGGGGAGCTGTTTTTT
many | TRBJ2-1 | TRBV15 | . | 13 | CATSRDPGFQQFF | TGTGCCACCAGCAGAGATCCAGGGTTCCAGCAGTTCTTC
many | TRBJ2-7 | TRBV6-5 | . | 15 | CASNKRADRHYEQYF | TGTGCCAGCAATAAGAGGGCAGACAGGCACTACGAGCAGTACTTC
many | TRBJ2-3 | TRBV12-3/TRBV12-4 | TRBD2 | 14 | CASSFAGGADTQYF | TGTGCCAGCAGTTTTGCGGGGGGCGCAGATACGCAGTATTTT
. | TRBJ2-3 | TRBV7-2 | TRBD1 | 15 | CASSRTGASTDTQYF | TGTGCCAGCAGCCGGACAGGCGCTAGCACAGATACGCAGTATTTT
many | TRBJ2-7 | TRBV2 | . | 15 | CASSERLAFSYEQYF | TGTGCCAGCAGTGAAAGGTTAGCCTTTTCCTACGAGCAGTACTTC
many | TRBJ2-5 | TRBV12-3/TRBV12-4 | . | 16 | CASSLRRVPYQETQYF | TGTGCCAGCAGTCTCCGGAGGGTTCCGTACCAAGAGACCCAGTACTTC
few | TRBJ1-1 | TRBV2 | . | 15 | CASSEWGTVNTEAFF | TGTGCCAGCAGTGAATGGGGGACGGTCAACACTGAAGCTTTCTTT
. | TRBJ1-3 | TRBV27 | . | 16 | CANWGLVEVTGNTIYF | TGTGCCAACTGGGGCCTCGTGGAGGTCACTGGAAACACCATATATTTT
. | TRBJ2-7 | TRBV18 | . | 12 | CASSQTAYEQYF | TGTGCCAGCTCACAGACAGCCTACGAGCAGTACTTC
many | TRBJ1-5 | TRBV11-2 | . | 13 | CASSLGGGQPQHF | TGTGCCAGCAGCTTAGGGGGGGGTCAGCCCCAGCATTTT
many | TRBJ1-6 | TRBV9 | . | 17 | CASSASLRSSYNSPLHF | TGTGCCAGCAGCGCCTCCCTACGCAGCTCCTATAATTCACCCCTCCACTTT